This is a list of T cell receptor beta chains from one sample in a study of blood T cell repertoires in COVID-19. Generated by immunoSEQ multiplex PCR, the TCRdb table keeps only in-frame clones and is missing some. The sample lists under 150,000 clones; 79% were seen once. The material sequenced was peripheral blood. These receptors all come from a man aged 55 to 70 with acute or convalescent COVID-19. The CDR3 runs from the conserved cysteine through the conserved F or W. The D gene is left open where the match is weak. A row's size may be missing; if present it is once, few, many or a size class.

V gene	clone size	J gene	D gene	CDR3 protein	CDR3 DNA
TRBV19	-	TRBJ1-5	-	CASSVGWEQPQHF	TGTGCCAGCTCAGTAGGGTGGGAGCAGCCCCAGCATTTT
TRBV13	-	TRBJ2-1	-	CASSSARLLLDNEQFF	TGTGCCAGCAGCTCGGCGCGGTTACTGCTAGACAATGAGCAGTTCTTC
TRBV3-1/TRBV3-2	-	TRBJ2-7	-	CASSLGQSSYEQYF	TGTGCCAGCAGCCTCGGACAGAGCTCCTACGAGCAGTACTTC
TRBV13	-	TRBJ1-2	TRBD1	CASRDPDRVDGYTF	TGTGCCAGCAGAGATCCGGACAGGGTAGATGGCTACACCTTC
TRBV28	-	TRBJ1-4	-	CASSPPSDMKKLFF	TGTGCCAGCAGTCCACCATCTGACATGAAGAAACTGTTTTTT
TRBV5-5	-	TRBJ1-4	-	CASSFVGAWKEKLFF	TGTGCCAGCAGCTTTGTAGGGGCGTGGAAGGAAAAACTGTTTTTT
TRBV6-1	-	TRBJ2-1	TRBD2	CASSEALAGYYNEQFF	TGTGCCAGCAGTGAAGCACTAGCGGGTTACTACAATGAGCAGTTCTTC
TRBV4-2	few	TRBJ2-3	TRBD2	CASSPGGGKDTQYF	TGTGCCAGCAGCCCCGGGGGGGGAAAAGATACGCAGTATTTT
TRBV4-3	-	TRBJ2-1	-	CASSQEEGVAGYNEQFF	TGCGCCAGCAGCCAAGAAGAAGGGGTCGCAGGGTACAATGAGCAGTTCTTC
TRBV9	-	TRBJ1-5	-	CASSVDPEGGQPQHF	TGTGCCAGCAGCGTAGACCCCGAAGGGGGTCAGCCCCAGCATTTT
TRBV7-2	-	TRBJ1-3	-	CASSLSGNTIYF	TGTGCCAGCAGCCTCTCTGGAAACACCATATATTTT
TRBV30	-	TRBJ1-6	-	CAWAQGLNSPLHF	TGTGCCTGGGCGCAGGGGCTTAATTCACCCCTCCACTTT
TRBV12-3/TRBV12-4	once	TRBJ1-2	-	CASSLPSGPYYF	TGTGCCAGCAGTTTACCCAGTGGCCCTTATTACTTC
TRBV7-6	-	TRBJ2-1	-	CASSPAGVYNEQFF	TGTGCCAGCAGCCCCGCAGGGGTCTACAATGAGCAGTTCTTC
TRBV29-1	once	TRBJ1-2	-	CSVGENYGYTF	TGCAGCGTTGGGGAGAACTATGGCTACACCTTC
TRBV6-5	-	TRBJ1-1	TRBD1	CASSRGQVMNTEAFF	TGTGCCAGCAGTAGAGGACAGGTTATGAACACTGAAGCTTTCTTT
TRBV6-5	-	TRBJ2-1	-	CASRTLQPYNEQFF	TGTGCCAGCAGGACATTACAGCCCTACAATGAGCAGTTCTTC
TRBV7-2	-	TRBJ2-1	-	CASSFQGSGYNEQFF	TGTGCCAGCAGCTTTCAAGGGTCGGGATACAATGAGCAGTTCTTC
TRBV7-9	few	TRBJ1-2	-	CASSLEAWDNTF	TGTGCCAGCAGCTTAGAGGCTTGGGACAACACCTTC
TRBV6-5	-	TRBJ2-1	-	CASSYSTVSSYNEQFF	TGTGCCAGCAGTTACTCAACGGTTTCCTCCTACAATGAGCAGTTCTTC
TRBV9	-	TRBJ2-3	TRBD2	CASSVGLAGTDTQYF	TGTGCCAGCAGCGTAGGACTAGCGGGCACAGATACGCAGTATTTT
TRBV6-5	-	TRBJ2-7	-	CASSLQPQRGEQYF	TGTGCCAGCAGTCTCCAACCCCAAAGGGGCGAGCAGTACTTC
TRBV24-1	-	TRBJ2-2	-	CATQGGTGELFF	TGTGCCACACAGGGCGGCACCGGGGAGCTGTTTTTT
TRBV5-1	-	TRBJ1-2	-	CASSLGREAYGYTF	TGCGCCAGCAGCTTGGGTAGGGAGGCCTATGGCTACACCTTC
TRBV6-1	-	TRBJ1-1	-	CASSEQLNTEAFF	TGTGCCAGCAGTGAACAGTTGAACACTGAAGCTTTCTTT
TRBV5-1	-	TRBJ1-1	-	CASKSPVGTEAFF	TGCGCCAGCAAGAGTCCGGTTGGCACTGAAGCTTTCTTT
TRBV3-1/TRBV3-2	once	TRBJ2-1	TRBD1	CASSLPGQGANEQFF	TGTGCCAGCAGTCTTCCGGGACAGGGGGCGAATGAGCAGTTCTTC
TRBV7-9	few	TRBJ2-1	TRBD2	CASSLGLAGGLSSEQFF	TGTGCCAGCAGCTTAGGGCTGGCGGGAGGGCTTAGCTCTGAGCAGTTCTTC
TRBV6-2/TRBV6-3	-	TRBJ2-7	-	CASSRAYEQYF	TGTGCCAGCAGTCGCGCCTACGAGCAGTACTTC
TRBV12-3/TRBV12-4	-	TRBJ2-1	-	CASSFFTDNEQFF	TGTGCCAGCAGTTTTTTTACAGACAATGAGCAGTTCTTC
TRBV9	-	TRBJ2-1	-	CASSAPGIHYNEQFF	TGTGCCAGCAGCGCCCCCGGGATTCACTACAATGAGCAGTTCTTC
TRBV7-2	-	TRBJ2-3	TRBD1	CASSLAGTGVSTDTQYF	TGTGCCAGCAGCTTAGCCGGGACAGGGGTGTCCACAGATACGCAGTATTTT
TRBV7-3	-	TRBJ2-7	TRBD1	CASSLTGNHEQYF	TGTGCCAGCAGCTTGACAGGGAACCACGAGCAGTACTTC
TRBV9	-	TRBJ2-3	TRBD1	CASGPLQGSTDTQYF	TGTGCCAGCGGCCCATTACAGGGGAGCACAGATACGCAGTATTTT
TRBV5-6	-	TRBJ1-5	TRBD1	CASTRGQFSNQPQHF	TGTGCCAGCACGCGGGGACAGTTTAGCAATCAGCCCCAGCATTTT
TRBV7-2	few	TRBJ1-1	-	CASSSQRSGAFF	TGTGCCAGCAGCTCACAACGGTCCGGGGCTTTCTTT
TRBV7-3	-	TRBJ1-2	-	CASSLAAADYGYTF	TGTGCCAGCAGCTTAGCGGCAGCGGACTATGGCTACACCTTC
TRBV28	once	TRBJ1-1	-	CASITWGDTEAFF	TGTGCCAGCATTACTTGGGGGGACACTGAAGCTTTCTTT
TRBV4-3	-	TRBJ2-2	-	CASSQGTGQNTGELFF	TGCGCCAGCAGCCAAGGAACGGGACAGAACACCGGGGAGCTGTTTTTT
TRBV27	-	TRBJ1-2	-	CASSLIAGVVNYGYTF	TGTGCCAGCAGCCTGATCGCAGGGGTGGTGAACTATGGCTACACCTTC
TRBV29-1	-	TRBJ2-1	-	CSVELATINEQFF	TGCAGCGTTGAGCTAGCGACTATCAATGAGCAGTTCTTC
TRBV7-2	-	TRBJ1-2	-	CASSLDPGAGRGYTF	TGTGCCAGCAGCTTAGATCCGGGAGCAGGGCGGGGCTACACCTTC
TRBV5-1	-	TRBJ2-5	TRBD2	CASSAGLAGGPFGETQYF	TGCGCCAGCAGCGCGGGACTAGCGGGAGGACCTTTTGGGGAGACCCAGTACTTC
TRBV6-4	once	TRBJ2-7	TRBD2	CASSDSRLAGGDALVHEQYF	TGTGCCAGCAGTGACTCTCGACTAGCGGGAGGGGATGCCTTAGTCCACGAGCAGTACTTC
TRBV6-5	-	TRBJ1-1	TRBD1	CASSYQGAGTEAFF	TGTGCCAGCAGTTATCAGGGGGCAGGCACTGAAGCTTTCTTT
TRBV14	few	TRBJ2-5	-	CASSQGPGTIQETQYF	TGTGCCAGCAGCCAAGGCCCCGGGACAATACAAGAGACCCAGTACTTC
TRBV6-6	-	TRBJ1-1	-	CASIYTPGPEAFF	TGTGCCAGCATCTACACGCCAGGCCCTGAAGCTTTCTTT